One sample yielded the 21 T cell receptor beta chains listed below, sequenced in a study of T cells in Graves' hyperthyroidism and ophthalmopathy. Amplified TCR beta CDR3 regions came from RNA transcripts. A first-round RT-PCR of the TCR CDR3 used the HTBI primer set. Via MiXCR, TCRdb re-called the multiplex PCR reads, giving one row per CDR3 protein. The table has around 560,000 distinct CDR3 sequences, roughly a sixth seen once. The material sequenced was blood. These receptors were collected from a woman between 18 and 29 years old with Graves' hyperthyroidism.

This clonotype was recorded a few times. The V and J genes are TRBV12-3 or TRBV12-4 and TRBJ2-4, with D perhaps matching TRBD2 (5 bases). Trimming removed 5 bases at V and 8 bases at J, with 16 bases between. The CDR3 spans 14 residues. CDR3 protein: CASSPRPPRDIQYF. The CDR3 region has the DNA TGTGCCAGCAGTCCCAGGCCCCCGCGGGACATTCAGTACTTC.

This clonotype was counted a few times. The CDR3 nucleotides read TGCAGTGCTAGAGTTAGTGAGGGTGAGCAGTTCTTC. Translation: CSARVSEGEQFF. The chain carries TRBV20-1 and TRBJ2-1; possible D gene TRBD2, 5 bases. The CDR3 sequence is 12 residues long. The V end lost 1 base, the J end lost 9 bases, and 10 bases lay between the germline ends. Per germline, CDR1 DFQATT and CDR2 SNEGSKA (reference sequence).

This clonotype was seen more than once but under ten times. The genes are TRBV10-2 and TRBJ2-7; D call uncertain. The ends were cut back, 6 bases at V and 2 bases at J, with 5 bases in the middle. Germline CDR1 reads WSHSY; CDR2 reads SAAADI. This CDR3 spans 11 amino acids. The CDR3 sequence: CASRSTYEQYF. The CDR3 DNA sequence: TGCGCCAGCAGATCGACCTACGAGCAGTACTTC.

This clonotype appeared once. The rearrangement links TRBV5-6 to TRBJ2-3; 9 bases match TRBD2. The CDR3 consists of 13 residues. The J segment lost 5 bases and the V segment lost 4 bases, leaving 2 bases of the junction unmatched. Germline V gene data show CDR1 as SGHDT and CDR2 as YYEEEE. CDR3 sequence reads: CASSAAGGDTQYF. CDR3 DNA: TGTGCCAGCAGCGCAGCGGGGGGAGATACGCAGTATTTT.

The chain recombines TRBV2 with TRBJ1-1, with D possibly being TRBD1 (5 bases). Germline V gene data show CDR1 as SNHLY and CDR2 as FYNNEI. The V end was cut by 5 bases, the J end by 3 bases, with 16 bases between. The CDR3 has 15 residues. In DNA form, the CDR3 reads TGTGCCAGCAGTACCCGAGGGGTAGGTCACACTGAAGCTTTCTTT. It is translated as CASSTRGVGHTEAFF.

This clonotype was counted a few times. The chain uses TRBV18 and TRBJ2-7, with 7 positions matching TRBD1. CDR1 is KGHSH, CDR2 LQKENI, per germline. V lost 6 bases and J lost 0; bases outside the gene matches: 8. There are 15 residues in the CDR3. CDR3 sequence (DNA): TGTGCCAGCTCGGACAGGAACGACCCCTCCTACGAGCAGTACTTC. Translating gives CASSDRNDPSYEQYF.

This clonotype was counted at least ten times. This chain uses TRBV11-2 with TRBJ1-1, with TRBD1 as a possible D gene (6 bases). Germline loops: CDR1 SGHAT, CDR2 FQNNGV. The CDR3 extends over 14 amino acids. Deletions cut 3 bases from V and 4 bases from J, with 12 bases between. The CDR3 protein is CASSFNRVPTEAFF. The CDR3 nucleotides are TGTGCCAGCAGCTTCAACAGGGTCCCCACTGAAGCTTTCTTT.

This clonotype was picked up one time. Germline is not matched at one junction end, which may reflect a read error. CDR3 residues: CATSKTVNEYNGQFF. Written as DNA, the CDR3 is TGTGCCACCAGCAAAACGGTGAACGAGTACAATGGGCAGTTCTTC. This sequence joins TRBV15 and TRBJ2-1; no clear D. Germline CDR1 and CDR2: LNHNV and YYDKDF (reference sequence). The length of the CDR3 is 15 residues.

This clonotype came up many times. V usage is TRBV28 and J usage is TRBJ1-2; D unresolved. The CDR3 is 13 amino acids. Trimming took 5 bases from V and 3 from J, leaving 10 bases between them. The V gene's germline CDR1 is MDHEN and CDR2 SYDVKM. In DNA, the CDR3 is TGTGCCAGCAGTCCGGGGAGGGACTATGGCTACACCTTC. Translation: CASSPGRDYGYTF.

The chain recombines TRBV6-1 with TRBJ2-2; 8 nucleotides align to TRBD1. The germline V gene has CDR1 MNHNS and CDR2 SASEGT. The trim removed 7 bases at V and 3 bases at J, leaving 1 base unmatched. The CDR3 covers 13 residues. The CDR3 sequence is CASKQGDTGELFF. CDR3 DNA: TGTGCCAGCAAACAGGGGGACACCGGGGAGCTGTTTTTT.

This clonotype was detected ten times or more. The rearrangement uses TRBV5-1 and TRBJ2-1, with unresolved D. The germline V gene has CDR1 SGHRS and CDR2 YFSETQ. V was shortened by 5 bases and J by 7 bases, with 10 bases between the two germline ends. There are 12 residues in the CDR3. The CDR3 region is CASRTRFNEQFF. In nucleotides, the CDR3 is TGCGCCAGCAGGACACGGTTTAATGAGCAGTTCTTC.

Many counts were recorded for this clonotype. This chain links TRBV28 with TRBJ2-7, with TRBD2 matching 7 bases. Germline loops: CDR1 MDHEN, CDR2 SYDVKM. The V and J ends lost 6 bases and 1 base, in that order; junction bases with no gene match: 27. CDR3 size: 21 residues. The CDR3 loop reads CASSSSGSWGRAKVGSYEQYF. The CDR3 bases are TGTGCCAGCAGCTCTTCCGGTTCGTGGGGGAGGGCCAAGGTGGGGTCCTACGAGCAGTACTTC.

This clonotype was detected ten times or more. This chain connects TRBV12-3 or TRBV12-4 to TRBJ2-3, with 12 bases fitting TRBD2. The trim removed 6 bases at V and 4 bases at J, leaving 5 bases unmatched. The CDR3 runs to 15 residues. The CDR3 nucleotides are TGTGCCAGCAGACCCCTAGCGGGGGGGCCAGATACGCAGTATTTT. Translation: CASRPLAGGPDTQYF.

CDR3 nucleotide sequence: TGCAGCGTTGAAGCTGGGTGGGGGCAAGAGACCCAGTACTTC. Residues: CSVEAGWGQETQYF. The V and J genes are TRBV29-1 and TRBJ2-5; D could derive from TRBD1 or TRBD2 (5 bases each). CDR3 length: 14 residues. Trimming took off 1 base at V and 2 bases at J, with 11 bases between the two ends. Per the germline V gene, CDR1 is SQVTM and CDR2 is ANQGSEA.

A few counts support this clonotype. The chain couples TRBV18 to TRBJ2-2; D gene unclear. Trimming left V 5 bases short and J 8 bases short, with 9 bases between. The germline CDR1 and CDR2 sequences are KGHSH and LQKENI. This CDR3 is 12 amino acids long. CDR3 DNA sequence: TGTGCCAGCTCATCAAACTTGGGGGAGCTGTTTTTT. Its protein is CASSSNLGELFF.

This clonotype was counted only a few times. The junction departs from the called germline gene at one end, perhaps through a read error. The chain is built from TRBV10-3 and TRBJ2-3; 12 bases fit TRBD2. The CDR3 is 15 residues long. The germline gives CDR1 ENHRY, CDR2 SYGVKD. CDR3 in DNA: TGTGCCATCAGTTCTAGCGGGGGGGACACAGGTACGCAGTATTTT. Amino acids: CAISSSGGDTGTQYF.

In this sample, this clonotype turned up many times. A single base separates this from a much larger clone, so it may be a read error. The chain has TRBV6-1 and TRBJ2-5, with D possibly being TRBD2 (6 bases). CDR3 length equals 15 residues. The germline CDR1 and CDR2 sequences are MNHNS and SASEGT. CDR3 bases: TGTGCCAGCAGTGGGCAGCGGGCCTACCAAGGGACCCAGTACTTC. Encoded protein: CASSGQRAYQGTQYF.

V is TRBV7-2 and J is TRBJ2-4, with a possible D match to TRBD2 (6 bases). Trimming removed 3 bases at V and 7 bases at J, with 13 bases between. The CDR3 runs 14 residues. CDR1 is SGHTA and CDR2 is FQGNSA in the germline V gene. CDR3 region: CASSFSGPLNIQYF. CDR3 nucleotide sequence: TGTGCCAGCAGCTTTAGCGGCCCCCTGAACATTCAGTACTTC.

The V call is TRBV29-1, the J call TRBJ2-7; TRBD1 matches at 9 bases. CDR1 and CDR2 (germline): SQVTM, ANQGSEA. The CDR3 length is 15 residues. The V and J ends lost 4 bases and 4 bases, in that order; junction bases with no gene match: 11. CDR3 loop: CSVVQGAGRWYEQYF. The CDR3 DNA follows: TGCAGCGTTGTACAGGGGGCGGGCCGCTGGTACGAGCAGTACTTC.

This clonotype was counted many times. The V call is TRBV14, the J call TRBJ1-1; D unresolved. With 4 bases removed from V and 1 base from J, the gap between germline ends came to 7 bases. The germline gives CDR1 SGHDN, CDR2 FVKESK. The CDR3 totals 13 residues. The CDR3: CASSLLQNTEAFF. Written as DNA, the CDR3 is TGTGCCAGCAGCCTTCTCCAGAACACTGAAGCTTTCTTT.

This clonotype appeared many times. This chain links TRBV19 with TRBJ1-1; 9 bases map to TRBD1. V shed 6 bases, J shed 4 bases, and the junction held 3 bases outside the gene matches. CDR1 LNHDA and CDR2 SQIVND come from the germline V gene (reference sequence). This CDR3 spans 13 amino acids. As DNA, the CDR3 is TGTGCCAGTAGCGGGACAGGGAGCACTGAAGCTTTCTTT. Protein: CASSGTGSTEAFF.